Below, 24 T cell receptor beta chains from the same sample are listed, as sequenced in a study of T cell repertoires in cytomegalovirus infection. Their recognized antigens are unknown. Each CDR3 protein is one row after TCRdb ran MiXCR on the reads. This sample has about 89,000 distinct CDR3 sequences; approximately 30% occur once, and the top ten carry approximately 71%. The specimen comprised CD8+ T cells from cultured PBMCs, sampled from culture after CMV antigen stimulation. The receptors originated from a human donor in good health (CMV status not recorded). Some clones in this sample may be carry-over from other donors' samples.

The count of this clonotype is one. The chain carries TRBV29-1 and TRBJ2-3; TRBD1 matches at 9 bases. Germline CDR1 SQVTM, CDR2 ANQGSEA. V gave up 5 bases and J gave up 3 bases; unmatched junction bases: 3. The CDR3 has 13 amino acids. CDR3 residues: CSVTGTGTDTQYF. The CDR3 nucleotides are TGCAGCGTTACCGGGACAGGGACAGATACGCAGTATTTT.

This sequence joins TRBV12-3 or TRBV12-4 and TRBJ1-4; a weak D match, TRBD1 (5 bases). Trimming left V 3 bases short and J 12 bases short, with 5 bases between. The CDR3 consists of 10 residues. In nucleotides, the CDR3 is TGTGCCAGCAGTTTCAGGGAACTGTTTTTT. Encoded protein: CASSFRELFF.

DNA of the CDR3: TGTGCCTGGAACGAGCAGTACTTC. Translated, it gives CAWNEQYF. The rearrangement joins TRBV30 to TRBJ2-7, with D unresolved. The CDR3 consists of 8 residues. Trimming stripped 4 bases from V and 5 bases from J, with 0 bases between. Germline V gene lookup returns CDR1 GTSNPN and CDR2 SVGIG (reference sequence).

The chain uses TRBV7-2 and TRBJ2-2; no reliable D call. CDR1 is SGHTA, CDR2 FQGNSA, per germline. The CDR3 is 14 amino acids. V was cut by 5 bases and J by 9 bases, with 16 bases left in between. The CDR3 nucleotides read TGTGCCAGCAGCCTAGATCTTCCGGTCCGGGAGCTGTTTTTT. It codes for CASSLDLPVRELFF.

This chain connects TRBV28 to TRBJ2-5, with 12 bases identical to TRBD2. Germline V CDR1 and CDR2: MDHEN, SYDVKM. V shed 5 bases and J 2 bases; nucleotides not matched to a gene: 9. This CDR3 is 17 amino acids long. The CDR3 DNA follows: TGTGCCAGCAGTGAATGGACTAGCGGGGAGAAACAAGAGACCCAGTACTTC. Translated: CASSEWTSGEKQETQYF.

The V gene is TRBV28, the J gene TRBJ2-1; 7 bases line up with TRBD1. Germline CDR1 is MDHEN and CDR2 is SYDVKM. The CDR3 is 15 residues long. Trimming at V came to 3 bases and at J to 2 bases, leaving 4 bases not matched to a gene. This chain's CDR3 is CASSFRQGAYNEQFF. Here the CDR3 DNA reads TGTGCCAGCAGTTTTCGTCAGGGGGCCTACAATGAGCAGTTCTTC.

This clonotype was counted at least ten times. V usage is TRBV6-2 or TRBV6-3 and J usage is TRBJ2-7, with D possibly matching TRBD1 (6 bases). This CDR3 is built from 14 residues. V lost 4 bases and J 3 bases, leaving 13 bases between the germline ends. Germline loops: CDR1 MNHEY, CDR2 SVGEGT. The CDR3 DNA is TGTGCCAGCAGTTCACAGGGTATAAGCTACGAGCAGTACTTC. Protein: CASSSQGISYEQYF.

The chain carries TRBV7-9 and TRBJ2-1; 14 bases are a match to TRBD2. CDR1 is SEHNR and CDR2 is FQNEAQ in the germline V gene (reference sequence). The V and J ends lost 5 bases and 7 bases, in that order; junction bases with no gene match: 7. The CDR3 spans 16 residues. As DNA, the CDR3 is TGTGCCAGCAGCATCCCCGGGACTAGCGGGGGTAATGAGCAGTTCTTC. Translation gives CASSIPGTSGGNEQFF.

The rearrangement links TRBV20-1 to TRBJ1-5; 7 bases are shared with TRBD1. This CDR3 has 14 amino acids. J was trimmed by 5 bases and V by 0 bases; bases with no gene match: 4. The germline CDR1 and CDR2 sequences are DFQATT and SNEGSKA (reference sequence). DNA of the CDR3: TGCAGTGCTAGAGAAGCAGGGGGTCATCAGCCCCAGCATTTT. Protein: CSAREAGGHQPQHF.

This clonotype was recorded only once. The rearrangement uses TRBV11-2 and TRBJ2-5; 11 bases line up with TRBD2. The CDR3 is 15 residues long. Germline-derived CDR1 and CDR2 are SGHAT and FQNNGV. J gave up 4 bases and V 0 bases, and 1 base lay outside the gene matches. The CDR3 here is CASSLEGTSGETQYF. For the CDR3, the DNA is TGTGCCAGCAGCTTAGAAGGGACTAGCGGAGAGACCCAGTACTTC.

This clonotype was counted a few times. This chain links TRBV4-1 with TRBJ1-5; D not certain. Trimming took 3 bases from V and 5 from J, leaving 8 bases between them. CDR1 and CDR2 (germline): MGHRA, YSYEKL. The CDR3 runs to 13 residues. The CDR3 here is CASSQARDQPQHF. CDR3 coding DNA: TGCGCCAGCAGCCAGGCCCGGGATCAGCCCCAGCATTTT.

The V and J genes are TRBV27 and TRBJ1-1, with 8 nucleotides matching TRBD1. The CDR3 spans 16 residues. Germline CDR1 MNHEY, CDR2 SMNVEV (reference sequence). Trimming took 4 bases from V and 0 from J; bases not matched to a gene: 7. The CDR3 nucleotides are TGTGCCAGCAGTTCCCCCCCACAGGGGGTGAACACTGAAGCTTTCTTT. It codes for CASSSPPQGVNTEAFF.

This clonotype was counted a few times. The genes are TRBV6-5 and TRBJ1-4; D perhaps matches TRBD1 (6 bases). The CDR3 is made up of 15 amino acids. Between the trimmed V and J ends, which lost 0 bases and 7 bases, there was a span of 12 bases. Germline assignment: CDR1 MNHEY and CDR2 SVGAGI. The CDR3 sequence is CASSYSAGEGEKLFF. In nucleotides, the CDR3 is TGTGCCAGCAGTTACTCTGCAGGGGAGGGTGAAAAACTGTTTTTT.

A few counts support this clonotype. This rearrangement joins TRBV28 to TRBJ2-7, with TRBD2 as a possible D gene (5 bases). The germline V and J ends were trimmed by 6 bases and 5 bases, with 11 bases remaining between them. CDR1 and CDR2 (germline): MDHEN, SYDVKM. The CDR3 loop spans 12 amino acids. CDR3 sequence (DNA): TGTGCCAGCAGCGGGATACGTGACGAGCAGTACTTC. As protein: CASSGIRDEQYF.

The chain employs TRBV6-5 and TRBJ1-6; 7 bases are a match to TRBD1. CDR1 is MNHEY and CDR2 is SVGAGI in the germline V gene. The CDR3 has 14 residues. Losses at the gene ends were 6 bases for V and 5 bases for J; bases not matched to a gene: 4. CDR3 sequence reads: CASRSGQDNSPLHF. The CDR3 bases are TGTGCCAGCAGGAGCGGACAGGATAATTCACCCCTCCACTTT.

This clonotype has more than one count but fewer than ten. The chain couples TRBV20-1 to TRBJ2-7; no firm D call. The CDR3 contains 14 residues. V shed 0 bases and J shed 0 bases, with 9 bases lying between them. CDR1 DFQATT and CDR2 SNEGSKA come from the germline V gene (reference sequence). CDR3 nucleotide sequence: TGCAGTGCTAGAGATATGGCAGCCTCCTACGAGCAGTACTTC. Amino acid sequence: CSARDMAASYEQYF.

The V gene is TRBV20-1, the J gene TRBJ2-7; a weak D match, TRBD2 (7 bases). The V gene's germline CDR1 is DFQATT and CDR2 SNEGSKA (reference sequence). The germline V and J ends were trimmed by 6 bases and 6 bases, with 21 bases remaining between them. This CDR3 comprises 14 residues. DNA of the CDR3: TGCAGTGCAGAGGGGGGCCGGGACTACGCCGAGCAGTACTTC. Translating it yields CSAEGGRDYAEQYF.

V usage is TRBV4-1 and J usage is TRBJ2-2; unclear D gene. The V end was cut by 4 bases, the J end by 1 base, with 1 base between. The germline V gene has CDR1 MGHRA and CDR2 YSYEKL. The CDR3 is 12 amino acids. In nucleotides, the CDR3 is TGCGCCAGCAGCCGGAACACCGGGGAGCTGTTTTTT. Translating it yields CASSRNTGELFF.

This clonotype was picked up many times. The chain couples TRBV19 to TRBJ1-1, with D tentatively TRBD1 (6 bases). CDR1 and CDR2 (germline): LNHDA, SQIVND (reference sequence). This CDR3 is 15 amino acids long. V dropped 7 bases and J dropped 3 bases, with 18 bases sitting between them. This CDR3 is CASTEAGQQYTEAFF. DNA for the CDR3: TGTGCCAGTACCGAAGCCGGACAGCAATACACTGAAGCTTTCTTT. Together with reference TRBV19 and TRBJ1-1, the CDR3 gives the full variable domain: DGGITQSPKYLFRKEGQNVTLSCEQNLNHDAMYWYRQDPGQGLRLIYYSQIVNDFQKGDIAEGYSVSREKKESFPLTVTSAQKNPTAFYLCASTEAGQQYTEAFFGQGTRLTVV.

The gene calls are TRBV12-3 or TRBV12-4 and TRBJ2-3; D is undetermined. V was cut by 4 bases and J by 2 bases, with 7 bases left in between. This CDR3 is 13 amino acids long. The CDR3 bases are TGTGCCAGCAGTTCGATAGCCACAGATACGCAGTATTTT. Translation: CASSSIATDTQYF.

This chain connects TRBV2 to TRBJ1-2; D call uncertain. From germline, CDR1 is SNHLY and CDR2 FYNNEI. The V and J ends lost 3 bases and 4 bases respectively, with 15 bases between them. The CDR3 length is 15 residues. CDR3 protein: CASSDSPHSIYGYTF. CDR3 nucleotides: TGTGCCAGCAGTGACTCACCTCATTCAATCTATGGCTACACCTTC.

V gene TRBV7-6 combines with J gene TRBJ2-1; D ambiguous. Germline lookup yields CDR1 SGHVS and CDR2 FNYEAQ. There are 13 residues in the CDR3. V lost 4 bases to trimming and J lost 4 bases, with 8 bases between them. The CDR3 DNA sequence: TGTGCCAGCAGCTCCTCCCTTTACAATGAGCAGTTCTTC. It codes for CASSSSLYNEQFF.

The chain employs TRBV29-1 and TRBJ2-5, with 7 bases that match TRBD2. In germline, CDR1 is SQVTM, CDR2 ANQGSEA. The CDR3 spans 13 residues. The J segment lost 0 bases and the V segment lost 3 bases, leaving 1 base of the junction unmatched. This CDR3 reads CSVDGLDQETQYF. CDR3 DNA: TGCAGCGTTGACGGACTAGACCAAGAGACCCAGTACTTC.

This clonotype was counted only a few times. The chain carries TRBV6-5 and TRBJ2-1; 10 bases map to TRBD2. Germline trimming cut 4 bases from V and 9 bases from J; bases unmatched to any gene: 6. The CDR3 loop spans 14 amino acids. Looked up from germline, CDR1 is MNHEY and CDR2 is SVGAGI. CDR3: CASSFSGGAVEQFF. DNA of the CDR3: TGTGCCAGCAGTTTCAGCGGGGGGGCGGTTGAGCAGTTCTTC.